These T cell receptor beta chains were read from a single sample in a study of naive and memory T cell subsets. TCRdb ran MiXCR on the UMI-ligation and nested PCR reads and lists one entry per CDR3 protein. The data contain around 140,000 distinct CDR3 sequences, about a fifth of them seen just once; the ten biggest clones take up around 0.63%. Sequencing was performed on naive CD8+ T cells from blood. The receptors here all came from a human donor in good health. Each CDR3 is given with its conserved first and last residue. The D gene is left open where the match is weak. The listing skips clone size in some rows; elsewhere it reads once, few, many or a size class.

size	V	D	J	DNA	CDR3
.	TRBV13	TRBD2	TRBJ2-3	TGTGCCAGCAGTTCAATGGGACTAGCGACAGATACGCAGTATTTT	CASSSMGLATDTQYF
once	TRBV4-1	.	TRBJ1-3	TGCGCCAGCAGCCAAGATTCAGGGGCTGGAAACACCATATATTTT	CASSQDSGAGNTIYF
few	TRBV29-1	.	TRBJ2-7	TGCAGCGTTGGAGTCACCTACGAGCAGTACTTC	CSVGVTYEQYF
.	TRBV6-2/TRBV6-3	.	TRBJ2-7	TGTGCCAGCAGTTACATGGGAGCGATAACCTACGAGCAGTACTTC	CASSYMGAITYEQYF
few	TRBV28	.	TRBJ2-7	TGTGCCAGCAGTTTAACGGGGTCCCTCTACGAGCAGTACTTC	CASSLTGSLYEQYF
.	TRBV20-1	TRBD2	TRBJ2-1	TGCAGTGCCCCCCCCGGGACTAGCGGGAGGGCCCTCTCCAATGAGCAGTTCTTC	CSAPPGTSGRALSNEQFF
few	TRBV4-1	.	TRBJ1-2	TGCGCCAGCAGCCAAGATCTGGGGGGCCTCTATGGCTACACCTTC	CASSQDLGGLYGYTF
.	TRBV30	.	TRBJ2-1	TGTGCCTGGAGTGCGTTCGGGGACGATGAGCAGTTCTTC	CAWSAFGDDEQFF
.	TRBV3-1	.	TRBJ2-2	TGTGCCAGCAGCCAAGGCGGTAACACCGGGGAGCTGTTTTTT	CASSQGGNTGELFF
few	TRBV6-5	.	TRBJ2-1	TGTGCCAGCAGTAAACTAGTAGGCAATGAGCAGTTCTTC	CASSKLVGNEQFF
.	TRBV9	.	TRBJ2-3	TGTGCCAGCAGCGTAGACGGATTTAGCACAGATACGCAGTATTTT	CASSVDGFSTDTQYF
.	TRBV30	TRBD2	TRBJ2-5	TGTGCCTGGAGTATGGCGGGAGGGCACCAAGAGACCCAGTACTTC	CAWSMAGGHQETQYF
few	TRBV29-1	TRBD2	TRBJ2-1	TGCAGCGTTGAGGCGGGAGAGGCGGGTGAGCAGTTCTTC	CSVEAGEAGEQFF
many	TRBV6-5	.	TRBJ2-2	TGTGCCAGCAGCCCGGGACTGAACACCGGGGAGCTGTTTTTT	CASSPGLNTGELFF
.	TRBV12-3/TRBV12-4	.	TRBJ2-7	TGTGCCAGCAGTTTAGTTGCCAGGGAGGGACACTACGAGCAGTACTTC	CASSLVAREGHYEQYF
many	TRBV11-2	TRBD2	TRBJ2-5	TGTGCCAGCAGCTTAAGCGTCGGACTAGTCTCCCAAGAGACCCAGTACTTC	CASSLSVGLVSQETQYF
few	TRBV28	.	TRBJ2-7	TGTGCCAGCAGTCCTCAGTACGAGCAGTACTTC	CASSPQYEQYF
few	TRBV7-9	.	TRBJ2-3	TGTGCCAGCAGCTTAACCGTGACGGGGGAGACAGATACGCAGTATTTT	CASSLTVTGETDTQYF
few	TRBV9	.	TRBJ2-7	TGTGCCAGCAGCCCACACCGGGACACCTCCTACGAGCAGTACTTC	CASSPHRDTSYEQYF
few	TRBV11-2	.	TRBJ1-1	TGTGCCAGCAGCCCAACCTGGGGGTCCACTGAAGCTTTCTTT	CASSPTWGSTEAFF
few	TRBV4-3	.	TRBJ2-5	TGCGCCAGCAGCCAAGATTCTCGAGAGACCCAGTACTTC	CASSQDSRETQYF
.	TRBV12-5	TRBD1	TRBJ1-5	TGTGCTAGTGGTTTGGCTATGACAGGGGGCGGAATGAGCAATCAGCCCCAGCATTTT	CASGLAMTGGGMSNQPQHF
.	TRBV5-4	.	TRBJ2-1	TGTGCCAGCAGCTCGCCGAGGGTCTCCAATGAGCAGTTCTTC	CASSSPRVSNEQFF
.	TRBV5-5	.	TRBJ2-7	TGTGCCAGCAGCCCCTATGACTCCGAGCAGTACTTC	CASSPYDSEQYF
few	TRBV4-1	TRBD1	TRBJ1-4	TGCGCCAGCAGCCAAGGGACAGGGTATGAAAAACTGTTTTTT	CASSQGTGYEKLFF
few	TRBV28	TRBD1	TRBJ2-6	TGTGCCAGCGACAGGGGGACTGGGGCCAACGTCCTGACTTTC	CASDRGTGANVLTF
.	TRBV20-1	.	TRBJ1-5	TGCAGTGCTAGGTCTCAGGGACTTGGACAGCCCCAGCATTTT	CSARSQGLGQPQHF
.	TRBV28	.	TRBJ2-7	TGTGCCAGCAGTTTATGGCAGAGATCCCTCGAGCAGTACTTC	CASSLWQRSLEQYF
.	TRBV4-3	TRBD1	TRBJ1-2	TGCGCCAGCAGAGACAGGGTTGATAACTATGGCTACACCTTC	CASRDRVDNYGYTF
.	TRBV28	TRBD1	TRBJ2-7	TGTGCCAGCAGTTTATCCACTGACAGGGTAGGAGCCTACGAGCAGTACTTC	CASSLSTDRVGAYEQYF
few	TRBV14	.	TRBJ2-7	TGTGCCAGCAGCCAAGACCCAAGCACCCGAGGACCCGAGCAGTACTTC	CASSQDPSTRGPEQYF
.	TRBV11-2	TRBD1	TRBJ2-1	TGTGCCAGCAGCTTAGGTTTCGGGACAGACAATGAGCAGTTCTTC	CASSLGFGTDNEQFF
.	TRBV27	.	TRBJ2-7	TGTGCCAGCAGTTTATTGGGGAATACCTACGAGCAGTACTTC	CASSLLGNTYEQYF
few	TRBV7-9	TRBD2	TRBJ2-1	TGTGCCAGCAGCGCCGGGACTAGTTTCAATGAGCAGTTCTTC	CASSAGTSFNEQFF
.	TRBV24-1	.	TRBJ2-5	TGTGCCACCAGCGCTTCTGGGCAAGAGACCCAGTACTTC	CATSASGQETQYF
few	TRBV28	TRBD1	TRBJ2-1	TGTGCCAGCAGTTTCCCCAGGACAGGGGGTGATGAGCAGTTCTTC	CASSFPRTGGDEQFF
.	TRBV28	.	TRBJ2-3	TGTGCCAGCAGTTTAAGGGGCCGGGAAAACACAGATACGCAGTATTTT	CASSLRGRENTDTQYF
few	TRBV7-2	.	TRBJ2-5	TGTGCCAGCAACTATGTCTCGGGGCAAGAGACCCAGTACTTC	CASNYVSGQETQYF
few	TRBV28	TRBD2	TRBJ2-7	TGTGCCAGCAGTTCTCCTTCGGGCGGGAGGGTCGACGAGCAGTACTTC	CASSSPSGGRVDEQYF
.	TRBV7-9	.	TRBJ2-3	TGTGCCAGCAGCACCGAGTCGGATACGCAGTATTTT	CASSTESDTQYF
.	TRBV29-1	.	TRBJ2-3	TGCAGCGTGGCCGGGACTCGTGTTTCTCTCACAGATACGCAGTATTTT	CSVAGTRVSLTDTQYF
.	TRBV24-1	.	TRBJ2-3	TGTGCCACCAGTAGCGGTAGCACAGATACGCAGTATTTT	CATSSGSTDTQYF
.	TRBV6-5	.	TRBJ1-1	TGTGCCAGCAGTTACTCAAGCGCGGGGGCCACTGAAGCTTTCTTT	CASSYSSAGATEAFF
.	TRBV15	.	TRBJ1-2	TGTGCCACCAGCAGAGATAACGTCCCCCCTGGCTACACCTTC	CATSRDNVPPGYTF
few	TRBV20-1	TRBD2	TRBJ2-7	TGCAGTGCCCGTGGACTAGCGGGAGTTTCCTACGAGCAGTACTTC	CSARGLAGVSYEQYF
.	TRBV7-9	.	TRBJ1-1	TGTGCCAGCAGCTTAGCTCGGGGGATGAACACTGAAGCTTTCTTT	CASSLARGMNTEAFF
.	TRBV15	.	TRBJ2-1	TGTGCCACCAGCAGAGAGGATGAGCAGTTCTTC	CATSREDEQFF
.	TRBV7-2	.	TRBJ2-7	TGTGCCAGCAGCTTTGGGACCCCGAACTACGAGCAGTACTTC	CASSFGTPNYEQYF
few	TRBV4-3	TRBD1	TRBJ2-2	TGCGCCAGCAGCCAAGCCGGGACAGGGGGCCCCGGGGAGCTGTTTTTT	CASSQAGTGGPGELFF
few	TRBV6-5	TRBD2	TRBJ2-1	TGTGCCAGCAGTCCACTAGCGTCCGCTATCGGGAATGAGCAGTTCTTC	CASSPLASAIGNEQFF
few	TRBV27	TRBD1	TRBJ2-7	TGTGCCAGCAGCCTGACAGGGGAGACCTACGAGCAGTACTTC	CASSLTGETYEQYF
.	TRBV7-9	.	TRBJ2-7	TGTGCCAGCAGCTTAGCACAGGGTGTGTCCGAGCAGTACTTC	CASSLAQGVSEQYF
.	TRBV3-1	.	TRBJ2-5	TGTGCCAGCAGCCAAGATCACCTGGGGAAAGGGACTCTCCAAGAGACCCAGTACTTC	CASSQDHLGKGTLQETQYF
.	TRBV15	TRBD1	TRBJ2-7	TGTGCCACCAGCAGAGGTACAACAGGGGGCGGCTACGAGCAGTACTTC	CATSRGTTGGGYEQYF
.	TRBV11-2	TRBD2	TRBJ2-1	TGTGCCAGCAGCTTATGGACCGGGACTAGCGGGAGGACAGTGCAGTTCTTC	CASSLWTGTSGRTVQFF